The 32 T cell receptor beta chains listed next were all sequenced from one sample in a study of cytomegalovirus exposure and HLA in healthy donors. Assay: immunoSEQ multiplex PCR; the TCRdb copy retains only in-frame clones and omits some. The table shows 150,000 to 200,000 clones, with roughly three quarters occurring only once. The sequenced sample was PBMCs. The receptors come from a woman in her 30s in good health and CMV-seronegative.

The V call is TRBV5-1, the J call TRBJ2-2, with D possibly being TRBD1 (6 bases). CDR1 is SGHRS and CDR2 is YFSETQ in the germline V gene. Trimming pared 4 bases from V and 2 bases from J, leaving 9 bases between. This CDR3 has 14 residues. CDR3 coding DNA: TGCGCCAGCAGCACGGGACACAACACCGGGGAGCTGTTTTTT. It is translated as CASSTGHNTGELFF.

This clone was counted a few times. The CDR3 region is CASSLTGDLSGNTIYF. The CDR3 DNA is TGTGCCAGCAGCCTGACAGGGGACCTCTCTGGAAACACCATATATTTT. The chain combines TRBV5-4 with TRBJ1-3, with TRBD1 matching 8 bases. With 4 bases clipped from V and 0 bases from J, the junction kept 6 bases outside the gene matches. The CDR3 has 16 residues. Per the germline V gene, CDR1 is SGHNT and CDR2 is YYREEE (reference sequence).

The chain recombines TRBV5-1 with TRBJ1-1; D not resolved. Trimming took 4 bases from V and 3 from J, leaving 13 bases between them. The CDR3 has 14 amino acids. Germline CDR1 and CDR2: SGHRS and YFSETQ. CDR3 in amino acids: CASSRLSPDTEAFF. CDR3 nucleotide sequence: TGCGCCAGCAGCCGTCTTAGTCCCGACACTGAAGCTTTCTTT.

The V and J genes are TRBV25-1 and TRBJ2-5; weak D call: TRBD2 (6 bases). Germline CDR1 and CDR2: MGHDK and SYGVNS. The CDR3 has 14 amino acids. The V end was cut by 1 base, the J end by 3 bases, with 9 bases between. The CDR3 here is CASSELGGKETQYF. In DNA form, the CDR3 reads TGTGCCAGCAGTGAATTGGGGGGAAAAGAGACCCAGTACTTC.

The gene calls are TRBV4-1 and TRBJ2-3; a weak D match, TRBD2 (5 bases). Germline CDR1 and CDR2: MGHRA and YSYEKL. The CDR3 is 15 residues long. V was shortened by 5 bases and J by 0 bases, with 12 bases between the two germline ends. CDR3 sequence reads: CASSTERASTDTQYF. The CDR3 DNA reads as TGCGCCAGCAGCACGGAGAGGGCAAGCACAGATACGCAGTATTTT.

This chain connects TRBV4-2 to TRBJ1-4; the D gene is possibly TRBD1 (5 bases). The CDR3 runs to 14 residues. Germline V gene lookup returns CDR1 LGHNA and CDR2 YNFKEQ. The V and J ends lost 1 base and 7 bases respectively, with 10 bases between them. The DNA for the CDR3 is TGTGCCAGCAGCCAAGGGGGGGACCCTGAAAAACTGTTTTTT. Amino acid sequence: CASSQGGDPEKLFF.

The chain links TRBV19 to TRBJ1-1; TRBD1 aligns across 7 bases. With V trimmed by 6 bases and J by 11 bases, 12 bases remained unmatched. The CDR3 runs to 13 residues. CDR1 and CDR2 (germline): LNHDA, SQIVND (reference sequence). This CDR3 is CASSFKDRKDAFF. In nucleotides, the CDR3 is TGTGCCAGTAGCTTCAAGGACAGGAAAGATGCTTTCTTT.

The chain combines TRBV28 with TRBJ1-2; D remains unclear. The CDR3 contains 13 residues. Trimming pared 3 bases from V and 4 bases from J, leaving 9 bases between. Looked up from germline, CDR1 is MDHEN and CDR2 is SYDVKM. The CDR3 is CASSLLGGYGYTF. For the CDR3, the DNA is TGTGCCAGCAGTTTGCTCGGTGGCTATGGCTACACCTTC.

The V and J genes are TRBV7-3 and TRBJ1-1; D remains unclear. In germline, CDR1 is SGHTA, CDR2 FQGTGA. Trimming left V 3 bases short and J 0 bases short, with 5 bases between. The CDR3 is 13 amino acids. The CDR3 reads CASSFGLNTEAFF. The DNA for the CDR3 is TGTGCCAGCAGCTTCGGTCTGAACACTGAAGCTTTCTTT.

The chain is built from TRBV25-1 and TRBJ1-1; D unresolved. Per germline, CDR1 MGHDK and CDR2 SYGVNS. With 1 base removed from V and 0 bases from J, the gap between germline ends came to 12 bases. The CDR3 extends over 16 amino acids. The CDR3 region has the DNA TGTGCCAGCAGTGAATCCAAGACTTGGATGAACACTGAAGCTTTCTTT. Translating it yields CASSESKTWMNTEAFF. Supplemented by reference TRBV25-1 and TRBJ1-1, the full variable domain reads EADIYQTPRYLVIGTGKKITLECSQTMGHDKMYWYQQDPGMELHLIHYSYGVNSTEKGDLSSESTVSRIRTEHFPLTLESARPSHTSQYLCASSESKTWMNTEAFFGQGTRLTVV.

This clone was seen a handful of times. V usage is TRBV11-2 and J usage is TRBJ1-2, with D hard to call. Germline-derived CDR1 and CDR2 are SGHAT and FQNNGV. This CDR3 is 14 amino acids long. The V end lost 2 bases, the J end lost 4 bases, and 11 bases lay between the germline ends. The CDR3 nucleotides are TGTGCCAGCAGCTTAAGCCCAGGAAGCTATGGCTACACCTTC. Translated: CASSLSPGSYGYTF.

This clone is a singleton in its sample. The CDR3 sequence: CASSEFGTGVNEQFF. The CDR3 DNA reads as TGTGCCAGCAGTGAATTCGGGACAGGAGTCAATGAGCAGTTCTTC. The chain joins TRBV6-1 to TRBJ2-1, with TRBD1 matching over 8 bases. This CDR3 comprises 15 residues. V lost 2 bases, J lost 6 bases, and 6 bases stayed unmatched. Germline CDR1 reads MNHNS; CDR2 reads SASEGT.

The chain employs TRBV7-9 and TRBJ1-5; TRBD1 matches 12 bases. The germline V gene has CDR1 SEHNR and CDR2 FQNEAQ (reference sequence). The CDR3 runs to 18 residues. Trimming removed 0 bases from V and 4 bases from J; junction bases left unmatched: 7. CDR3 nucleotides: TGTGCCAGCAGCTTAGCCGGGACAGGGGGCGCGGGGAATCAGCCCCAGCATTTT. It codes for CASSLAGTGGAGNQPQHF.

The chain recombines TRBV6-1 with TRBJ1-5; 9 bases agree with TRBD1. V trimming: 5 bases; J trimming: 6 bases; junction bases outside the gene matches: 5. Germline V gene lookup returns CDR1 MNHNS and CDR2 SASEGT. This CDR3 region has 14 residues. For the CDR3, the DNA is TGTGCCAGCAGTCCGGGACAGGGAATTCAGCCCCAGCATTTT. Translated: CASSPGQGIQPQHF.

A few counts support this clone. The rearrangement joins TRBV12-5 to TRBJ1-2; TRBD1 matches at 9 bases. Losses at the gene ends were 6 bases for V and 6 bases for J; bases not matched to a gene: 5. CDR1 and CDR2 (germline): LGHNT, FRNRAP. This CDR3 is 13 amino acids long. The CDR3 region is CASGHGQGNGYTF. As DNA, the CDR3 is TGTGCTAGTGGACATGGACAGGGGAATGGCTACACCTTC.

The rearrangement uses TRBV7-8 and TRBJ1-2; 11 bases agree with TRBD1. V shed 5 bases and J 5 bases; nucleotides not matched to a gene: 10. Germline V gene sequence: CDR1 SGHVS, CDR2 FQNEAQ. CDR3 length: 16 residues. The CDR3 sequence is CASSPRTGGAYYGYTF. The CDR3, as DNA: TGTGCCAGCAGCCCGCGGACAGGGGGCGCGTATTATGGCTACACCTTC.

The CDR3, as DNA: TGCAGTGGTCCGACGGGCTATGGCTACACCTTC. Translating gives CSGPTGYGYTF. The V gene is TRBV20-1, the J gene TRBJ1-2; no clear D gene. The CDR3 is 11 residues long. The germline V and J ends were trimmed by 7 bases and 4 bases, with 10 bases remaining between them. From germline, CDR1 is DFQATT and CDR2 SNEGSKA (reference sequence).

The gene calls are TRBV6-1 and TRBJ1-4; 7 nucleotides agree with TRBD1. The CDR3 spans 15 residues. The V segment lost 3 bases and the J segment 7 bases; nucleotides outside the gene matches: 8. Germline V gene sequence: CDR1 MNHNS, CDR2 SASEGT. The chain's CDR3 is CASSDLGTELEKLFF. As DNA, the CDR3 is TGTGCCAGCAGTGATCTTGGGACAGAGCTTGAAAAACTGTTTTTT.

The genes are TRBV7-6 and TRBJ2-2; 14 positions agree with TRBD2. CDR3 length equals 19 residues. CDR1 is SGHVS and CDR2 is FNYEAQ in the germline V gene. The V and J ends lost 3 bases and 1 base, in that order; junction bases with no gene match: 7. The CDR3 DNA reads TGTGCCAGCAGCTTGACGGGACTAGCGGGGGTCCTGAACACCGGGGAGCTGTTTTTT. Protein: CASSLTGLAGVLNTGELFF. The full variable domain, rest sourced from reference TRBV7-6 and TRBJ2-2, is GAGVSQSPRYKVTKRGQDVALRCDPISGHVSLYWYRQALGQGPEFLTYFNYEAQQDKSGLPNDRFSAERPEGSISTLTIQRTEQRDSAMYRCASSLTGLAGVLNTGELFFGEGSRLTVL.

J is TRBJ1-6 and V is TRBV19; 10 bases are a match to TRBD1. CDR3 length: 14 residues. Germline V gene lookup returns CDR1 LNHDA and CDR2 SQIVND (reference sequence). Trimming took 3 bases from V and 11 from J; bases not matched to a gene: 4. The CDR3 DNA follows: TGTGCCAGTAGTATGGGACAGGGGATTCCACCCCTCCACTTT. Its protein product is CASSMGQGIPPLHF.

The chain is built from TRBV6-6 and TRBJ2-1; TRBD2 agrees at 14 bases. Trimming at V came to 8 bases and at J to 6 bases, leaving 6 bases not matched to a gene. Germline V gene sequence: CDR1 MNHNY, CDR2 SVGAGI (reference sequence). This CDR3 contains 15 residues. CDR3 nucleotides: TGTGCCAGCGTCCTCGGGACTAGCGGGGGCAATGAGCAGTTCTTC. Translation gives CASVLGTSGGNEQFF.

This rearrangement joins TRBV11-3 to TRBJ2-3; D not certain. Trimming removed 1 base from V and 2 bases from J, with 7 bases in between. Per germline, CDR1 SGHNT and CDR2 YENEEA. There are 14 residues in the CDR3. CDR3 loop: CASSLGGDTDTQYF. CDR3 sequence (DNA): TGTGCCAGCAGCTTAGGCGGTGACACAGATACGCAGTATTTT.

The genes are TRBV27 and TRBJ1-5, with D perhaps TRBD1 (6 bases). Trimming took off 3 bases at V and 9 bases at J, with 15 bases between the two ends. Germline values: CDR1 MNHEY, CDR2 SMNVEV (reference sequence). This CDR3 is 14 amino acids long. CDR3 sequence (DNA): TGTGCCAGCAGTTTGAAAAGGGGGTGGAGGCCCCAGCATTTT. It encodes CASSLKRGWRPQHF.

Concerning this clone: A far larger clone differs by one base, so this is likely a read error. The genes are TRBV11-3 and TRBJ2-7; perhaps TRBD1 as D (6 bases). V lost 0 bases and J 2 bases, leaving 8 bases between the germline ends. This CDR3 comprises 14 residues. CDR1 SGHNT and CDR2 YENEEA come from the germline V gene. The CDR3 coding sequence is TGTGCCAGCAGCTTAGAGGGGGACACCTACGAGCAGTACTTC. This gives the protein CASSLEGDTYEQYF.

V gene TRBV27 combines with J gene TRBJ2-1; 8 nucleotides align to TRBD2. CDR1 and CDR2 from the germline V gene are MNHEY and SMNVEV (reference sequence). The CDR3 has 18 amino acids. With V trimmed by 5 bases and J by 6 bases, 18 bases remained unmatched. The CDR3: CASSPTTGGNIYGNEQFF. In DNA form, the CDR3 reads TGTGCCAGCAGTCCCACGACGGGGGGGAACATTTACGGCAATGAGCAGTTCTTC.

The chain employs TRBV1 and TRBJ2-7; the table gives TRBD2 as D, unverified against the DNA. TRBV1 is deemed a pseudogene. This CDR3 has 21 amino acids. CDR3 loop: CTSSQEGPGRPSGKTPYEQYF. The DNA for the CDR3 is TGCACCAGCAGCCAAGAGGGGCCAGGGAGGCCGTCAGGCAAAACTCCCTACGAGCAGTACTTC.

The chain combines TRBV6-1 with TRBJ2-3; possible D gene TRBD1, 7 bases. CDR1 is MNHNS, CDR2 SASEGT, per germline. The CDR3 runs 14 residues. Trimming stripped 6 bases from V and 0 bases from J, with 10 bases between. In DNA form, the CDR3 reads TGTGCCAGCAGCAGGGGGGTTAGCACAGATACGCAGTATTTT. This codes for CASSRGVSTDTQYF.

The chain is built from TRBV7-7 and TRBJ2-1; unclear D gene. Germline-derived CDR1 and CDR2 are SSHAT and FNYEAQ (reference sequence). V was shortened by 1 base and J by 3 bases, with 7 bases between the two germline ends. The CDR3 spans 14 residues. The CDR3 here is CASSLVPGYNEQFF. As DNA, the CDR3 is TGTGCCAGCAGCTTAGTCCCGGGCTACAATGAGCAGTTCTTC.

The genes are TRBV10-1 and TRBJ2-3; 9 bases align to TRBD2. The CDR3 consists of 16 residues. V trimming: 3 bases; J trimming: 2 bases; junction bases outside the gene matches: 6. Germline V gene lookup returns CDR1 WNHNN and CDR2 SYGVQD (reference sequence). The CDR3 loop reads CASSETSGRSTDTQYF. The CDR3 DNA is TGCGCCAGCAGTGAAACAAGCGGGAGGTCCACAGATACGCAGTATTTT.

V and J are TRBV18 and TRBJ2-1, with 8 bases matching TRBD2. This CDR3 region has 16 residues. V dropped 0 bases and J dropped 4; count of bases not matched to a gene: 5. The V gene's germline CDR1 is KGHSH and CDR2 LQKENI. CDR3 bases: TGTGCCAGCTCACCACCCACTAGCGGATTATACAATGAGCAGTTCTTC. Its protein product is CASSPPTSGLYNEQFF.

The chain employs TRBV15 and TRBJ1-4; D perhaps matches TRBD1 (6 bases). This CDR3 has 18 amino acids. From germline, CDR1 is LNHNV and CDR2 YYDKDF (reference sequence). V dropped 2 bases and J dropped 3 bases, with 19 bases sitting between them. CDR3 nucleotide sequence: TGTGCCACCAGCAGATCCCCAGGGGCGATTTGGGCTAATGAAAAACTGTTTTTT. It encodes CATSRSPGAIWANEKLFF.

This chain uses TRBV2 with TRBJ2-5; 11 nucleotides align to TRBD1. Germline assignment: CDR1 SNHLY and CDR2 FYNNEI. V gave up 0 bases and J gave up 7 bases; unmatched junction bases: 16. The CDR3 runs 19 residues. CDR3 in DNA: TGTGCCAGCAGTGAAGCAGGGGTTCCGGGACAGGGGGGGGCAGTGACCCAGTACTTC. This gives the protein CASSEAGVPGQGGAVTQYF.